This passage covers 29 T cell receptor beta chains from one sample sequenced in a study of blood T cell repertoires in COVID-19. Generated by immunoSEQ multiplex PCR, the TCRdb table keeps only in-frame clones and is missing some. In the table there are some 150,000 clones, 80% to 90% of which are singletons. The sequencing input was PBMCs or T cells enriched from blood (not recorded which). The receptor set was obtained from a man aged 50 to 59 who had recovered from COVID-19.

V usage is TRBV28 and J usage is TRBJ1-2; D gene uncertain. The CDR3 consists of 12 residues. V was clipped by 1 base and J by 5 bases, with 5 bases between them. CDR1 MDHEN and CDR2 SYDVKM come from the germline V gene. CDR3 nucleotides: TGTGCCAGCAGTTTATCAGAATATGGCTACACCTTC. As protein: CASSLSEYGYTF.

This rearrangement joins TRBV13 to TRBJ2-1, with TRBD2 identical over 10 bases. The CDR3 is made up of 15 amino acids. Germline V CDR1 and CDR2: PRHDT, FYEKMQ (reference sequence). V was clipped by 3 bases and J by 6 bases; unmatched bases: 5. CDR3 region: CASSFSGRAINEQFF. DNA of the CDR3: TGTGCCAGCAGCTTCAGCGGGAGGGCCATCAATGAGCAGTTCTTC.

V usage is TRBV19 and J usage is TRBJ2-1, with 11 bases aligning to TRBD2. The germline V gene encodes CDR1 LNHDA and CDR2 SQIVND (reference sequence). The CDR3 consists of 18 residues. V lost 3 bases, J lost 4 bases, and 11 bases stayed unmatched. This chain's CDR3 is CASSILFVGLAVYNEQFF. DNA for the CDR3: TGTGCCAGTAGTATTCTATTTGTGGGACTAGCGGTATACAATGAGCAGTTCTTC.

The table lists this clone with a few counts. This rearrangement joins TRBV11-3 to TRBJ2-2, with 9 bases aligning to TRBD1. V was clipped by 5 bases and J by 3 bases; unmatched bases: 4. Germline assignment: CDR1 SGHNT and CDR2 YENEEA. This CDR3 is built from 15 residues. The CDR3 nucleotides are TGTGCCAGCAGCAAACGACAGGGGGACACCGGGGAGCTGTTTTTT. Protein product: CASSKRQGDTGELFF.

This clone was counted between two and nine times. V gene TRBV6-1 combines with J gene TRBJ2-7; 11 bases are shared with TRBD1. V gave up 2 bases and J gave up 3 bases; unmatched junction bases: 3. The CDR3 length is 15 residues. The germline CDR1 and CDR2 sequences are MNHNS and SASEGT. In DNA form, the CDR3 reads TGTGCCAGCAGTGAACCCGGGACAGGGGGCTACGAGCAGTACGTC. It yields the protein CASSEPGTGGYEQYV.

This clone was counted a single time. CDR3 sequence: CATCETGNCNQPQHF. The CDR3 DNA is TGTGCCACCTGCGAGACAGGGAATTGCAATCAGCCCCAGCATTTT. The chain is built from TRBV15 and TRBJ1-5; TRBD1 agrees at 7 bases. Trimming took 8 bases from V and 2 from J; bases not matched to a gene: 9. Looked up from germline, CDR1 is LNHNV and CDR2 is YYDKDF (reference sequence). The CDR3 totals 15 residues.

The V and J genes are TRBV7-3 and TRBJ1-1; weak D call: TRBD1 (6 bases). V shed 3 bases and J shed 0 bases, with 11 bases lying between them. The CDR3 loop spans 15 amino acids. CDR1 and CDR2 from the germline V gene are SGHTA and FQGTGA. The CDR3, as DNA: TGTGCCAGCAGCTTGCAGGGACAAATGAACACTGAAGCTTTCTTT. Amino acid sequence: CASSLQGQMNTEAFF.

The V gene is TRBV18, the J gene TRBJ2-7, with TRBD1 matching over 8 bases. The junction had 8 bases not matched to a gene; V was cut back by 3 bases and J by 7 bases. The CDR3 loop spans 14 amino acids. Germline CDR1 and CDR2: KGHSH and LQKENI. The CDR3 sequence: CASSPSQGAEEQYF. DNA of the CDR3: TGTGCCAGCTCACCTTCCCAGGGGGCAGAGGAGCAGTACTTC.

J is TRBJ2-2 and V is TRBV9, with 12 positions matching TRBD2. Germline V gene lookup returns CDR1 SGDLS and CDR2 YYNGEE. The CDR3 spans 15 residues. Losses at the gene ends were 7 bases for V and 2 bases for J; bases not matched to a gene: 3. The CDR3 DNA reads as TGTGCCAGCGGCGGACTAGCGGGAAACACCGGGGAGCTGTTTTTT. Translation: CASGGLAGNTGELFF.

This chain uses TRBV19 with TRBJ1-1; D is unclear. Germline V gives CDR1 LNHDA, CDR2 SQIVND (reference sequence). This CDR3 spans 13 amino acids. The V and J ends lost 6 bases and 0 bases respectively, with 8 bases between them. This CDR3 reads CASSTGVNTEAFF. Written as DNA, the CDR3 is TGTGCCAGTAGCACGGGTGTGAACACTGAAGCTTTCTTT.

The chain couples TRBV28 to TRBJ2-4; tentative D call: TRBD1 (5 bases). Germline values: CDR1 MDHEN, CDR2 SYDVKM. Trimming stripped 7 bases from V and 0 bases from J, with 22 bases between. The CDR3 runs 18 residues. CDR3 nucleotide sequence: TGTGCCAGCATAGATGCTGGGGCAGTTACTAAAGCCAAAAACATTCAGTACTTC. This translates into CASIDAGAVTKAKNIQYF.

This clone was detected a few times. The chain joins TRBV5-1 to TRBJ2-6; D ambiguous. Trimming removed 0 bases from V and 4 bases from J, with 8 bases in between. Germline CDR1 SGHRS, CDR2 YFSETQ. The CDR3 consists of 15 residues. This chain's CDR3 is CASSLVSFGANVLTF. DNA for the CDR3: TGCGCCAGCAGCTTGGTGTCTTTCGGGGCCAACGTCCTGACTTTC.

The table lists this clone with a few counts. The chain joins TRBV28 to TRBJ1-1; TRBD1 is a possible D gene (6 bases). Per the germline V gene, CDR1 is MDHEN and CDR2 is SYDVKM. Trimming shortened V by 7 bases and J by 1 base, and 13 bases separated the two germline ends. The CDR3 is 14 residues long. CDR3 protein: CASTKSTGNTEAFF. The DNA of the CDR3 is TGTGCCAGCACCAAATCGACAGGGAACACTGAAGCTTTCTTT.

The chain recombines TRBV29-1 with TRBJ1-2; a weak D match, TRBD1 (5 bases). The length of the CDR3 is 14 residues. Trimming shortened V by 3 bases and J by 3 bases, and 14 bases separated the two germline ends. Germline assignment: CDR1 SQVTM and CDR2 ANQGSEA. In DNA form, the CDR3 reads TGCAGCGTTGACCCTCCAGGGCCCCACTATGGCTACACCTTC. Amino acids: CSVDPPGPHYGYTF.

The V and J genes are TRBV3-1 (or the pseudogene TRBV3-2) and TRBJ1-4; possible D gene TRBD1, 5 bases. Trimming stripped 3 bases from V and 7 bases from J, with 12 bases between. Looked up from germline, CDR1 is LGHDT and CDR2 is YNNKEL (reference sequence). The CDR3 covers 14 residues. CDR3 coding DNA: TGTGCCAGCAGCCACAGGGCCGGGGGTGAAAAACTGTTTTTT. It translates to CASSHRAGGEKLFF.

This rearrangement joins TRBV18 to TRBJ1-4, with 10 bases matching TRBD1. This CDR3 spans 14 amino acids. CDR1 and CDR2 from the germline V gene are KGHSH and LQKENI. V was clipped by 5 bases and J by 8 bases; unmatched bases: 5. The CDR3 loop reads CASSSGQGGEKLFF. Written as DNA, the CDR3 is TGTGCCAGCTCATCCGGACAGGGGGGAGAAAAACTGTTTTTT.

The chain carries TRBV5-1 and TRBJ1-1, with TRBD1 matching 9 bases. Germline-derived CDR1 and CDR2 are SGHRS and YFSETQ. V lost 4 bases and J lost 0; bases outside the gene matches: 7. There are 16 residues in the CDR3. CDR3 loop: CASSLGTGSMNTEAFF. The CDR3 DNA is TGCGCCAGCAGCCTCGGGACAGGGTCCATGAACACTGAAGCTTTCTTT.

This clone has more than one count but fewer than ten. The chain has TRBV4-3 and TRBJ2-5, with D maybe TRBD1 (5 bases). V lost 0 bases, J lost 5 bases, and 25 bases lay in between. The germline gives CDR1 LGHNA, CDR2 YSLEER. This CDR3 is 19 amino acids long. The CDR3 spells CASSQDQVLWGVEMETQYF. For the CDR3, the DNA is TGCGCCAGCAGCCAAGATCAGGTTTTGTGGGGCGTCGAGATGGAGACCCAGTACTTC.

The chain recombines TRBV7-2 with TRBJ2-2; 8 bases fit TRBD2. CDR3 size: 14 residues. V trimming: 4 bases; J trimming: 6 bases; junction bases outside the gene matches: 4. Looked up from germline, CDR1 is SGHTA and CDR2 is FQGNSA. The DNA of the CDR3 is TGTGCCAGCAGCTCCTGGACTAGCTCCGGGGAGCTGTTTTTT. Translation gives CASSSWTSSGELFF.

V gene TRBV5-1 combines with J gene TRBJ1-6; 7 bases are shared with TRBD1. This CDR3 is 13 amino acids long. The ends lost 6 bases at V and 5 bases at J; junction bases unmatched: 2. Germline V gives CDR1 SGHRS, CDR2 YFSETQ. Written as DNA, the CDR3 is TGCGCCAGCAACACAGGGGATAATTCACCCCTCCACTTT. It is translated as CASNTGDNSPLHF.

The rearrangement uses TRBV18 and TRBJ1-1; 9 bases are a match to TRBD1. V dropped 3 bases and J dropped 5; count of bases not matched to a gene: 13. Germline lookup yields CDR1 KGHSH and CDR2 LQKENI. This CDR3 is built from 17 residues. This chain's CDR3 is CASSPVPGQGSKTEAFF. The CDR3 DNA reads as TGTGCCAGCTCACCCGTCCCGGGACAGGGATCGAAGACTGAAGCTTTCTTT.

The rearrangement uses TRBV7-2 and TRBJ2-7; weak D call: TRBD2 (5 bases). This CDR3 is built from 14 residues. V dropped 4 bases and J dropped 2 bases, with 12 bases sitting between them. Germline lookup yields CDR1 SGHTA and CDR2 FQGNSA. In DNA form, the CDR3 reads TGTGCCAGCAGCTCCTCGGACTTGACCTACGAGCAGTACTTC. It codes for CASSSSDLTYEQYF.

The rearrangement joins TRBV7-2 to TRBJ2-2; 7 nucleotides line up with TRBD2. Germline V CDR1 and CDR2: SGHTA, FQGNSA. Losses at the gene ends were 10 bases for V and 5 bases for J; bases not matched to a gene: 10. The CDR3 totals 14 residues. The CDR3 loop reads CAIRAGSRTGELFF. CDR3 sequence (DNA): TGTGCCATCCGAGCGGGATCACGGACCGGGGAGCTGTTTTTT.

This clone was detected only a few times. This sequence joins TRBV2 and TRBJ2-2; a weak D match, TRBD2 (9 bases). CDR1 SNHLY and CDR2 FYNNEI come from the germline V gene. Trimming stripped 8 bases from V and 1 base from J, with 26 bases between. This CDR3 contains 19 residues. The CDR3 protein is CASDGQGAASGKNTGELFF. CDR3 nucleotide sequence: TGTGCCAGCGACGGACAGGGAGCGGCTAGCGGGAAGAACACCGGGGAGCTGTTTTTT.

The CDR3 here is CASSQIRSRDIYGYTF. CDR3 in DNA: TGCGCCAGCAGCCAAATTCGCTCGCGGGATATCTATGGCTACACCTTC. The V gene is TRBV4-3, the J gene TRBJ1-2; no clear D. The CDR3 sequence is 16 residues long. V lost 2 bases, J lost 4 bases, and 17 bases lay in between. Germline-derived CDR1 and CDR2 are LGHNA and YSLEER.

The chain joins TRBV2 to TRBJ1-2, with TRBD1 identical over 9 bases. This CDR3 has 14 residues. V was clipped by 6 bases and J by 4 bases; unmatched bases: 6. The germline V gene encodes CDR1 SNHLY and CDR2 FYNNEI. CDR3 sequence: CASRWTGDTYGYTF. For the CDR3, the DNA is TGTGCCAGCAGGTGGACAGGGGATACCTATGGCTACACCTTC.

This clone has more than one count but fewer than ten. V usage is TRBV6-2 or TRBV6-3 and J usage is TRBJ1-4, with TRBD1 matching 8 bases. Germline V gene sequence: CDR1 MNHEY, CDR2 SVGEGT. The CDR3 sequence is 14 residues long. The trim removed 5 bases at V and 3 bases at J, leaving 2 bases unmatched. CDR3 loop: CASSGTGANEKLFF. CDR3 nucleotides: TGTGCCAGCAGTGGGACAGGAGCTAATGAAAAACTGTTTTTT.

The CDR3 nucleotides read TGTGCCAGCAACCTGGTCGCAGGGGGCAACTATGGCTACACCTTC. Its protein is CASNLVAGGNYGYTF. This chain uses TRBV2 with TRBJ1-2; 8 bases are a match to TRBD1. Trimming at V came to 7 bases and at J to 2 bases, leaving 9 bases not matched to a gene. The CDR3 extends over 15 amino acids. Germline loops: CDR1 SNHLY, CDR2 FYNNEI.

V and J are TRBV9 and TRBJ1-1, with 7 bases lining up with TRBD1. From germline, CDR1 is SGDLS and CDR2 YYNGEE. J lost 0 bases, V lost 1 base, and 6 bases had no gene match. The length of the CDR3 is 16 residues. CDR3 amino acids: CASSVTSTGMNTEAFF. The CDR3 coding sequence is TGTGCCAGCAGCGTAACGTCGACAGGGATGAACACTGAAGCTTTCTTT.